This T cell receptor (beta chain) is drawn from a study of CD8 T cells in Susac syndrome. Trimming took off 3 bases at V and 0 bases at J, with 11 bases between the two ends. CDR1 and CDR2 (germline): SQVTM, ANQGSEA. The length of the CDR3 is 14 residues. It was with random hexamers that about 0.45 to 1 ug RNA was reverse transcribed. TCRdb re-called the immunoSEQ multiplex PCR reads through MiXCR, storing one row per CDR3 protein. The data show 160,000 or so distinct CDR3 sequences, around 95% seen once. This receptor was obtained from a human donor with multiple sclerosis. The chain has TRBV29-1 and TRBJ1-2; D perhaps matches TRBD1 (5 bases). The sequencing input was CD8+ T cells from PBMCs. The CDR3 DNA reads as TGCAGCGTTGATGGGGCCCCCCCTAACTATGGCTACACCTTC. Amino acids: CSVDGAPPNYGYTF.